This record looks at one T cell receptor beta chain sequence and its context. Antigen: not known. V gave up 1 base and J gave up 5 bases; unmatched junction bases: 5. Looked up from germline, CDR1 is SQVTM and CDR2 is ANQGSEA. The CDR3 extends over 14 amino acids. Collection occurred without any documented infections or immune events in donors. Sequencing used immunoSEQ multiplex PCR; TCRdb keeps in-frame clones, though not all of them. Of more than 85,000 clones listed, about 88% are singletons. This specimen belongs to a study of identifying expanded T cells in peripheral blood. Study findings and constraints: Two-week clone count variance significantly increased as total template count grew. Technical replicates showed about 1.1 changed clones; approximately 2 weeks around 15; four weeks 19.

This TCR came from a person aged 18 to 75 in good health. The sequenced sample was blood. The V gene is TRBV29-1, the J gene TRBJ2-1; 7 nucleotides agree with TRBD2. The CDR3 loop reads CSVEAQGGHNEQFF. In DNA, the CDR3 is TGCAGCGTTGAAGCCCAGGGAGGGCACAATGAGCAGTTCTTC.